This T cell receptor beta chain was profiled in a study of T cell responses to AZD1222 COVID-19 vaccine. For the study at large: Second-dose timings of about 4 or about 12 weeks were pooled.

Clones were sequenced by immunoSEQ multiplex PCR, and TCRdb holds only the in-frame ones, with some missing. The sample lists about 86,000 clones; roughly 90% were seen once. Broader study findings: Donors, mostly white British, included more females; clonal diversity was possibly underestimated. Among spike-specific TCRs, nearly half reportedly target unmutated variant regions.

Trimming stripped 2 bases from V and 4 bases from J, with 14 bases between. The V gene's germline CDR1 is MNHEY and CDR2 SMNVEV (reference sequence). This CDR3 is built from 15 residues. Notes on this clone: Its antigen remains unknown.

This chain joins TRBV27 and TRBJ1-1, with TRBD1 as a possible D gene (6 bases). This specimen was peripheral blood, taken on day 0 of AZD1222 vaccination. The receptor's source is an adult in good health. CDR3 loop: CASSLAAGVGTEAFF. Here the CDR3 DNA reads TGTGCCAGCAGTTTAGCTGCAGGGGTCGGCACTGAAGCTTTCTTT.